This T cell receptor beta chain was captured by sequencing in a study of cytomegalovirus exposure and HLA in healthy donors. The PCR was carried out with 60 Vbeta primers and 13 Jbeta primers. Only in-frame clones appear in the TCRdb table, and some are missing; sequencing was by immunoSEQ multiplex PCR. The sample lists roughly 180,000 clones, around 81% occurring once. This CDR3 spans 11 amino acids. The germline V gene encodes CDR1 MDHEN and CDR2 SYDVKM. V was pared by 6 bases and J by 3 bases, with 5 bases between. This clone was observed a handful of times. The rearrangement links TRBV28 to TRBJ1-2; D is unresolved. Sequencing input: PBMCs. The receptor's source is a woman between 18 and 29 years old in good health and CMV-seropositive. CDR3 bases: TGTGCCAGCAGCCCAGACTATGGCTACACCTTC. Protein sequence: CASSPDYGYTF.